A single sample is the source of the 15 T cell receptor beta chains below, sequenced in a study of shared clonotypes between healthy human individuals (dated by TCRdb to about 2020). CD8 naive samples consisted of CD45RO-negative cells that were positively selected for CCR7, yielding a CD45RA+CCR7+ population without TemRA cells. Libraries were constructed by the immunoSEQ multiplex PCR assay. The table was pulled from immuneACCESS by TCRdb, which kept in-frame rearrangements only. Such tables lose some clones; where checked, under half of the loss comes from unresolved V genes, and the rest has no known cause. The sample table holds millions of clones, of which 85% to 95% were seen once. The ten largest clonotypes hold about 1.8% of the sample. The sample was naive CD8+ T cells from PBMCs. The meaning of the sample's cell subset or site label: CD45RA+CCR7+. Every receptor here comes from a man aged 18 to 35 in good health. Some clones in this sample may be carry-over from other donors' samples.

V is TRBV29-1 and J is TRBJ1-2, with 7 bases matching TRBD1. CDR1 and CDR2 (germline): SQVTM, ANQGSEA. CDR3 size: 12 residues. Trimming cost V 7 bases and J 2 bases; bases outside gene matches: 4. The CDR3 here is CSALDRNYGYTF. CDR3 DNA: TGCAGCGCCCTGGACAGGAACTATGGCTACACCTTC. The variable domain in full, completed from reference TRBV29-1 and TRBJ1-2, reads SAVISQKPSRDICQRGTSLTIQCQVDSQVTMMFWYRQQPGQSLTLIATANQGSEATYESGFVIDKFPISRPNLTFSTLTVSNMSPEDSSIYLCSALDRNYGYTFGSGTRLTVV.

The chain recombines TRBV12-5 with TRBJ2-7, with 7 bases matching TRBD2. J gave up 5 bases and V 7 bases, and 8 bases lay outside the gene matches. The CDR3 totals 13 residues. Germline CDR1 is LGHNT and CDR2 is FRNRAP. CDR3 in DNA: TGTGCTAGTGCGGAGGGAGGGCTCAACGAGCAGTACTTC. Protein sequence: CASAEGGLNEQYF.

The chain uses TRBV27 and TRBJ2-7; 8 bases fit TRBD2. The tail of the sequence fits TRBJ2-1 better, so the J call may be wrong. This CDR3 is 14 amino acids long. The germline V gene encodes CDR1 MNHEY and CDR2 SMNVEV (reference sequence). As DNA, the CDR3 is TGTGCCAGCAGTTACCCGGGAGGGCCCAATGAGCAGTTCTTC. It specifies CASSYPGGPNEQFF.

The J gene is TRBJ1-3, the V gene TRBV27; D may be TRBD1 (5 bases). CDR3 size: 14 residues. Germline CDR1 is MNHEY and CDR2 is SMNVEV (reference sequence). Trimming took off 6 bases at V and 4 bases at J, with 13 bases between the two ends. The CDR3 sequence: CASRAQGTGNTIYF. The CDR3 DNA follows: TGTGCCAGCAGGGCCCAGGGAACCGGAAACACCATATATTTT.

The chain joins TRBV7-9 to TRBJ2-7, with D perhaps matching TRBD1 or TRBD2 (6 bases each). This CDR3 spans 15 amino acids. CDR1 and CDR2 (germline): SEHNR, FQNEAQ (reference sequence). Trimming stripped 5 bases from V and 6 bases from J, with 20 bases between. The CDR3 DNA is TGTGCCAGCAGCCCGTGGACAGCTGGAGCGGGCGAGCAGTACTTC. It encodes CASSPWTAGAGEQYF.

The V call is TRBV9, the J call TRBJ2-6; D possibly uses TRBD1 or TRBD2 (5 bases each). The CDR3 has 17 residues. CDR1 and CDR2 (germline): SGDLS, YYNGEE. V shed 1 base and J shed 1 base, with 12 bases lying between them. The CDR3 is CASSVMGVPSGANVLTF. CDR3 DNA sequence: TGTGCCAGCAGCGTAATGGGGGTGCCATCTGGGGCCAACGTCCTGACTTTC.

As for this clone: The sample carries other DNA sequences with the same CDR3. The V call is TRBV5-4, the J call TRBJ1-1, with a weak D call TRBD1 (5 bases). The CDR3 has 13 residues. CDR1 is SGHNT and CDR2 is YYREEE in the germline V gene (reference sequence). V lost 5 bases to trimming and J lost 1 base, with 9 bases between them. The CDR3 is CASSWGGNTEAFF. The CDR3 nucleotides read TGTGCCAGCAGTTGGGGGGGGAACACTGAAGCTTTCTTT.

This chain connects TRBV5-1 to TRBJ2-5, with 10 bases matching TRBD2. Germline CDR1 and CDR2: SGHRS and YFSETQ. With V trimmed by 2 bases and J by 5 bases, 15 bases remained unmatched. The CDR3 contains 18 residues. The CDR3 spells CASSFLRGTSDLRETQYF. Written as DNA, the CDR3 is TGCGCCAGCAGCTTCTTAAGGGGGACTAGCGACTTGCGGGAGACCCAGTACTTC.

The rearrangement links TRBV4-3 to TRBJ1-2, with a weak D call TRBD1 (5 bases). Germline loops: CDR1 LGHNA, CDR2 YSLEER. V gave up 6 bases and J gave up 5 bases, with 16 bases separating them. The CDR3 totals 14 residues. For the CDR3, the DNA is TGCGCCAGCAGTGAATTTCAGGGTTCGTATGGCTACACCTTC. Its protein product is CASSEFQGSYGYTF.

V and J are TRBV9 and TRBJ2-7, with D tentatively TRBD2 (6 bases). Germline V CDR1 and CDR2: SGDLS, YYNGEE. V shed 4 bases and J shed 2 bases, with 13 bases lying between them. The CDR3 totals 14 residues. The CDR3 DNA sequence: TGTGCCAGCAGCATCAGCGGGCCCGCCTACGAGCAGTACTTC. Its protein is CASSISGPAYEQYF.

V is TRBV30 and J is TRBJ2-7; possible D gene TRBD2, 5 bases. V was shortened by 4 bases and J by 7 bases, with 20 bases between the two germline ends. This CDR3 is 14 amino acids long. In germline, CDR1 is GTSNPN, CDR2 SVGIG (reference sequence). CDR3 sequence (DNA): TGTGCCTGGACCCCGTGGTCGAGCCCGGGAGAGCAGTACTTC. This sequence encodes CAWTPWSSPGEQYF.

The rearrangement uses TRBV29-1 and TRBJ2-7; D assignment may be TRBD1 or TRBD2 (5 bases each). CDR3 length equals 11 residues. Germline V gene data show CDR1 as SQVTM and CDR2 as ANQGSEA. V shed 4 bases and J shed 6 bases, with 10 bases lying between them. CDR3 protein: CSVGVGAEQYF. For the CDR3, the DNA is TGCAGCGTTGGGGTCGGGGCCGAGCAGTACTTC.

The chain has TRBV5-1 and TRBJ2-7; 9 bases are a match to TRBD1. Germline CDR1 reads SGHRS; CDR2 reads YFSETQ. The V segment lost 6 bases and the J segment 6 bases; nucleotides outside the gene matches: 4. The CDR3 runs 12 residues. The CDR3 region is CASTGQGGEQYF. The CDR3, as DNA: TGCGCCAGCACGGGACAGGGAGGCGAGCAGTACTTC.

The chain couples TRBV25-1 to TRBJ1-1, with unresolved D. This CDR3 region has 12 residues. The germline gives CDR1 MGHDK, CDR2 SYGVNS. V lost 10 bases and J lost 10, with 19 bases in between. The CDR3 is CANSTPGSGAFF. Written as DNA, the CDR3 is TGTGCCAACTCAACACCCGGGAGTGGAGCTTTCTTT.

The chain has TRBV30 and TRBJ1-5; D is unclear. Germline CDR1 and CDR2: GTSNPN and SVGIG (reference sequence). V was pared by 0 bases and J by 6 bases, with 12 bases between. The CDR3 totals 14 residues. DNA for the CDR3: TGTGCCTGGAGTGTAGGAGGGCAAGGTCAGCCCCAGCATTTT. It is translated as CAWSVGGQGQPQHF.